This T cell receptor (beta chain) was sequenced in a study of T-cell memory formation after mild COVID-19. Findings and caveats of the study: The study detected some responding clones in pre-infection memory, suggesting cross-reactive memory joined. Largely, contracting CD4+ clones fell within CM and EM, and contracting CD8+ clones within EMRA.

Between the trimmed V and J ends, which lost 0 bases and 12 bases, there was a span of 10 bases. Germline lookup yields CDR1 SGHRS and CDR2 YFSETQ. The CDR3 is made up of 12 amino acids. From the 5' RACE reads, TCRdb called clonotypes with MiXCR, one entry per CDR3 protein. Seen here are roughly 130,000 distinct CDR3 sequences, approximately 6.2% observed once, and the top ten hold around 2%. This clonotype occurred a few times. Its cognate antigen is unknown. The specimen was PBMCs or a T cell subset sorted from them (not recorded which). This receptor was taken from an adult woman who had mild COVID-19 (a few samples of this study predate the infection). Cell type and time point are not known. The chain links TRBV5-1 to TRBJ2-1, with D unclear. CDR3 amino acids: CASSLELQAQFF. The CDR3, as DNA: TGCGCCAGCAGCTTGGAGCTCCAGGCGCAGTTCTTC.